Shown below are 30 T cell receptor beta chains from a single sample sequenced in a study of shared clonotypes between healthy human individuals (TCRdb year 2020). Library generation was performed with the immunoSEQ multiplex PCR assay. The table comes from immuneACCESS by way of TCRdb, which keeps in-frame sequences with V and J called. Part of the clones is missing from these tables; in studies checked, under half for an unresolved V gene and the rest for unknown reasons. For this sample there are 600,000 to 750,000 clones; about two thirds appear just once. The ten largest clones represent over 1.5% of the sample. Sequencing was carried out using memory CD4+ T cells sorted from blood. Reading the label with the study, this specimen's cell subset or site is: CD45RA-negative fraction. These receptors were taken from a woman aged 25 to 39 in good health.

The chain is built from TRBV7-6 and TRBJ1-5; D is possibly TRBD1 (5 bases). Trimming pared 5 bases from V and 2 bases from J, leaving 10 bases between. Germline V gives CDR1 SGHVS, CDR2 FNYEAQ. The CDR3 totals 14 residues. CDR3 DNA sequence: TGTGCCAGCAGCGGGGGACTTGGCAATCAGCCCCAGCATTTT. Protein: CASSGGLGNQPQHF. Full variable domain (rest looked up from reference TRBV7-6 and TRBJ1-5): GAGVSQSPRYKVTKRGQDVALRCDPISGHVSLYWYRQALGQGPEFLTYFNYEAQQDKSGLPNDRFSAERPEGSISTLTIQRTEQRDSAMYRCASSGGLGNQPQHFGDGTRLSIL.

The gene calls are TRBV29-1 and TRBJ1-2, with TRBD1 identical over 10 bases. Trimming at V came to 5 bases and at J to 3 bases, leaving 12 bases not matched to a gene. The germline V gene encodes CDR1 SQVTM and CDR2 ANQGSEA. CDR3 length: 16 residues. CDR3 protein: CSVFGSTGGNDYGYTF. In nucleotides, the CDR3 is TGCAGCGTTTTTGGATCGACAGGGGGCAATGACTATGGCTACACCTTC. Together with reference TRBV29-1 and TRBJ1-2, the CDR3 gives the full variable domain: SAVISQKPSRDICQRGTSLTIQCQVDSQVTMMFWYRQQPGQSLTLIATANQGSEATYESGFVIDKFPISRPNLTFSTLTVSNMSPEDSSIYLCSVFGSTGGNDYGYTFGSGTRLTVV.

This CDR3 reads CASIGSHLANYGYTF. As DNA, the CDR3 is TGTGCCAGCATAGGCTCGCACCTAGCTAACTATGGCTACACCTTC. The J gene is TRBJ1-2, the V gene TRBV6-1; D is undetermined. Germline V CDR1 and CDR2: MNHNS, SASEGT. V lost 7 bases and J lost 0, with 15 bases in between. CDR3 size: 15 residues.

CDR3: CSVSMENYGYTF. In DNA, the CDR3 is TGCAGCGTCTCTATGGAAAACTATGGCTACACCTTC. The chain combines TRBV29-1 with TRBJ1-2; D gene uncertain. Trimming removed 6 bases from V and 2 bases from J, with 10 bases in between. The CDR3 is made up of 12 amino acids. Germline lookup yields CDR1 SQVTM and CDR2 ANQGSEA.

The V and J genes are TRBV11-2 and TRBJ1-3; D perhaps matches TRBD1 (5 bases). The CDR3 is 17 residues long. CDR1 is SGHAT and CDR2 is FQNNGV in the germline V gene. V was shortened by 5 bases and J by 0 bases, with 17 bases between the two germline ends. Here the CDR3 DNA reads TGTGCCAGCAGCCGGAGGGGCAGCACGGACTCTGGAAACACCATATATTTT. This encodes CASSRRGSTDSGNTIYF.

In its sample, this clone was seen a few times. The chain recombines TRBV6-1 with TRBJ1-2; no definite D call. CDR3 length: 11 amino acids. Trimming removed 8 bases at V and 4 bases at J, with 8 bases between. Germline V lookup: CDR1 MNHNS, CDR2 SASEGT. CDR3 DNA: TGTGCCAGCGGACGGATCTATGGCTACACCTTC. Protein: CASGRIYGYTF.

The V call is TRBV27, the J call TRBJ2-5; 10 positions match TRBD2. Per the germline V gene, CDR1 is MNHEY and CDR2 is SMNVEV (reference sequence). V trimming: 2 bases; J trimming: 6 bases; junction bases outside the gene matches: 3. CDR3 length: 14 residues. CDR3 in amino acids: CASSLLAGEKTQYF. CDR3 bases: TGTGCCAGCAGTTTACTAGCGGGAGAAAAGACCCAGTACTTC.

V usage is TRBV2 and J usage is TRBJ2-1; D tentatively reads TRBD1 or TRBD2 (6 bases each). The V and J ends lost 6 bases and 8 bases respectively, with 20 bases between them. This CDR3 has 15 residues. From germline, CDR1 is SNHLY and CDR2 FYNNEI. In nucleotides, the CDR3 is TGTGCCAGCAGACAAAACCCCGGGGGCCCCCATGAGCAGTTCTTC. Protein sequence: CASRQNPGGPHEQFF.

CDR3 nucleotide sequence: TGTGCCACCAGCAGACGACCAGGATATGAAGCTTTCTTT. Its protein product is CATSRRPGYEAFF. V is TRBV15 and J is TRBJ1-1; D not certain. The CDR3 is made up of 13 amino acids. Trimming took off 2 bases at V and 7 bases at J, with 11 bases between the two ends. Germline values: CDR1 LNHNV, CDR2 YYDKDF (reference sequence).

This chain links TRBV27 with TRBJ2-7; D is ambiguous. The CDR3 totals 13 residues. Germline CDR1 and CDR2: MNHEY and SMNVEV (reference sequence). The V end was cut by 4 bases, the J end by 5 bases, with 12 bases between. This CDR3 reads CASSYGRRNEQYF. CDR3 DNA: TGTGCCAGCAGTTATGGCAGGCGCAACGAGCAGTACTTC.

The chain recombines TRBV4-2 with TRBJ1-5, with 10 bases identical to TRBD1. Germline loops: CDR1 LGHNA, CDR2 YNFKEQ. The CDR3 length is 16 residues. Germline trimming cut 1 base from V and 7 bases from J; bases unmatched to any gene: 7. The CDR3 loop is CASSQVDRGRGQPQHF. The CDR3, as DNA: TGTGCCAGCAGCCAAGTAGACAGGGGGCGCGGGCAGCCCCAGCATTTT.

A few counts support this clone. The chain joins TRBV1 to TRBJ2-7; TRBD2 is taken as the D call from the table, unchecked against the DNA. TRBV1 counts as a pseudogene. The CDR3 covers 19 residues. The CDR3 bases are TGCACCAGCAGCCAAGACCCCCCTAAGGCGGGAGGCCACTCCTACGAGCAGTACTTC. Its translation is CTSSQDPPKAGGHSYEQYF.

The chain employs TRBV7-9 and TRBJ2-7; D is tentatively TRBD1 or TRBD2 (5 bases each). From germline, CDR1 is SEHNR and CDR2 FQNEAQ (reference sequence). CDR3 length: 15 residues. V gave up 4 bases and J gave up 0 bases, with 13 bases separating them. Here the CDR3 DNA reads TGTGCCAGCAGCTCCGTGAGGGGTAGCTCCTACGAGCAGTACTTC. Translated: CASSSVRGSSYEQYF.

The rearrangement uses TRBV4-2 and TRBJ1-2, with TRBD1 identical over 9 bases. CDR1 is LGHNA, CDR2 YNFKEQ, per germline. V was clipped by 7 bases and J by 7 bases; unmatched bases: 13. The CDR3 contains 15 residues. DNA of the CDR3: TGTGCCAGCACTCCGGGACAGGGAGGGCTTAGTGGCTACACCTTC. Amino acid sequence: CASTPGQGGLSGYTF.

V gene TRBV28 combines with J gene TRBJ2-3; TRBD2 aligns across 14 bases. The CDR3 spans 17 residues. The J segment lost 8 bases and the V segment lost 3 bases, leaving 10 bases of the junction unmatched. The germline gives CDR1 MDHEN, CDR2 SYDVKM. CDR3 residues: CASSLRLAGGPVATQYF. The CDR3 DNA reads TGTGCCAGCAGTTTGCGACTAGCGGGAGGGCCGGTAGCTACGCAGTATTTT.

The chain couples TRBV28 to TRBJ2-7, with 9 bases that match TRBD2. V lost 5 bases to trimming and J lost 4 bases; unmatched junction nucleotides: 12. Looked up from germline, CDR1 is MDHEN and CDR2 is SYDVKM. The CDR3 consists of 16 residues. The CDR3 loop is CASSTPLGLAGYEQYF. CDR3 bases: TGTGCCAGCAGTACTCCTCTAGGGCTAGCGGGGTACGAGCAGTACTTC.

The gene calls are TRBV30 and TRBJ2-5; D ambiguous. Trimming removed 0 bases from V and 5 bases from J, with 4 bases in between. The germline V gene encodes CDR1 GTSNPN and CDR2 SVGIG (reference sequence). The CDR3 spans 11 residues. The CDR3 bases are TGTGCCTGGAGTGTATGGGAGACCCAGTACTTC. Translation: CAWSVWETQYF. Based on the CDR3 plus reference TRBV30 and TRBJ2-5, the full variable domain is SQTIHQWPATLVQPVGSPLSLECTVEGTSNPNLYWYRQAAGRGLQLLFYSVGIGQISSEVPQNLSASRPQDRQFILSSKKLLLSDSGFYLCAWSVWETQYFGPGTRLLVL.

The chain uses TRBV18 and TRBJ1-2; 7 bases line up with TRBD1. Trimming took 3 bases from V and 6 from J; bases not matched to a gene: 4. Looked up from germline, CDR1 is KGHSH and CDR2 is LQKENI. There are 13 residues in the CDR3. Here the CDR3 DNA reads TGTGCCAGCTCACCCGACAGGGATCATGGCTACACCTTC. Translation gives CASSPDRDHGYTF.

The V gene is TRBV21-1, the J gene TRBJ2-3; the table gives TRBD2 as D, unverified against the DNA. TRBV21-1 is recorded as a pseudogene. This CDR3 is 15 amino acids long. The CDR3 region is CASSLPGTSTDTQYF. DNA for the CDR3: TGTGCCAGCAGCCTGCCCGGGACTAGCACAGATACGCAGTATTTT.

The chain joins TRBV7-2 to TRBJ1-4; D gene unclear. The CDR3 runs 13 residues. V gave up 5 bases and J gave up 5 bases, with 9 bases separating them. CDR1 is SGHTA, CDR2 FQGNSA, per germline. CDR3 region: CASSQTENEKLFF. The DNA for the CDR3 is TGTGCCAGCAGCCAAACAGAGAATGAAAAACTGTTTTTT. The full variable domain, rest sourced from reference TRBV7-2 and TRBJ1-4, is GAGVSQSPSNKVTEKGKDVELRCDPISGHTALYWYRQSLGQGLEFLIYFQGNSAPDKSGLPSDRFSAERTGGSVSTLTIQRTQQEDSAVYLCASSQTENEKLFFGSGTQLSVL.

In this sample, this clone turned up once. This chain links TRBV4-2 with TRBJ2-2, with D unclear. V lost 2 bases and J lost 6, with 10 bases in between. The CDR3 length is 14 residues. Germline CDR1 is LGHNA and CDR2 is YNFKEQ. The CDR3 DNA reads as TGTGCCAGCAGCCAACAACCCCCCCCCGGGGAGCTGTTTTTT. Its protein is CASSQQPPPGELFF.

The V gene is TRBV5-4, the J gene TRBJ1-2; possible D gene TRBD1, 5 bases. Between the trimmed V and J ends, which lost 0 bases and 4 bases, there was a span of 13 bases. This CDR3 has 15 amino acids. Germline assignment: CDR1 SGHNT and CDR2 YYREEE (reference sequence). The CDR3 region has the DNA TGTGCCAGCAGCTTGGTGTCAGGGCCGGGCTATGGCTACACCTTC. Translated, it gives CASSLVSGPGYGYTF.

This chain uses TRBV19 with TRBJ1-4; 10 bases are a match to TRBD1. This CDR3 contains 14 residues. Per the germline V gene, CDR1 is LNHDA and CDR2 is SQIVND (reference sequence). Unmatched junction bases numbered 6, after V lost 6 bases and J lost 8 bases. CDR3 sequence: CASRRQGAGEKLFF. The DNA of the CDR3 is TGTGCCAGTAGGCGACAGGGGGCGGGAGAAAAACTGTTTTTT.

The V and J genes are TRBV21-1 and TRBJ2-3; the table's D call of TRBD1 was not tested on the DNA. TRBV21-1 is listed as a pseudogene. The CDR3 consists of 17 residues. The CDR3 DNA is TGTGCCAGCAGCAAAGCGCTAAGGACAGCTAATTGCGATACGCAGTATTTT. Translated: CASSKALRTANCDTQYF.

This sequence joins TRBV6-1 and TRBJ2-7, with no clear D. The CDR3 contains 14 residues. The germline CDR1 and CDR2 sequences are MNHNS and SASEGT. With 1 base removed from V and 7 bases from J, the gap between germline ends came to 14 bases. This CDR3 is CASSEEARMREQYF. In DNA form, the CDR3 reads TGTGCCAGCAGTGAAGAAGCCAGGATGAGGGAGCAGTACTTC.

This clone was detected once. The chain recombines TRBV2 with TRBJ1-5; D gene ambiguous. The germline V and J ends were trimmed by 2 bases and 0 bases, with 8 bases remaining between them. The CDR3 has 15 amino acids. Germline assignment: CDR1 SNHLY and CDR2 FYNNEI. In DNA form, the CDR3 reads TGTGCCAGCAGTGAACAGAGTAGTAGCAATCAGCCCCAGCATTTT. It is translated as CASSEQSSSNQPQHF. Complete variable domain (other parts from reference TRBV2 and TRBJ1-5): EPEVTQTPSHQVTQMGQEVILRCVPISNHLYFYWYRQILGQKVEFLVSFYNNEISEKSEIFDDQFSVERPDGSNFTLKIRSTKLEDSAMYFCASSEQSSSNQPQHFGDGTRLSIL.

V is TRBV5-1 and J is TRBJ2-1, with 10 bases fitting TRBD1. The V gene end was trimmed by 4 bases and the J gene end by 7 bases; junction bases not matched to a gene: 8. Germline V gene sequence: CDR1 SGHRS, CDR2 YFSETQ. This CDR3 has 15 amino acids. CDR3 protein: CASSTDRGRVNEQFF. The CDR3 DNA reads as TGCGCCAGCAGCACCGACAGGGGGCGCGTAAATGAGCAGTTCTTC.

The chain carries TRBV18 and TRBJ2-7; 7 nucleotides agree with TRBD1. V was clipped by 2 bases and J by 5 bases; unmatched bases: 6. The CDR3 sequence is 14 residues long. Germline CDR1 KGHSH, CDR2 LQKENI. The CDR3 nucleotides read TGTGCCAGCTCACCAAGAACAGGGGTCAACGAGCAGTACTTC. Amino acids: CASSPRTGVNEQYF.

V and J are TRBV19 and TRBJ1-2; the D is unclear. The CDR3 loop spans 14 amino acids. Per the germline V gene, CDR1 is LNHDA and CDR2 is SQIVND (reference sequence). The germline V and J ends were trimmed by 6 bases and 4 bases, with 15 bases remaining between them. The CDR3 sequence is CASRTNEDSYGYTF. The CDR3 DNA follows: TGTGCCAGTAGGACAAACGAAGATTCCTATGGCTACACCTTC.

The chain couples TRBV15 to TRBJ2-7; weak D call: TRBD1 (6 bases). The CDR3 covers 14 residues. Per the germline V gene, CDR1 is LNHNV and CDR2 is YYDKDF (reference sequence). V was cut by 8 bases and J by 1 base, with 15 bases left in between. The CDR3 spells CATSVTGQSYEQYF. CDR3 DNA: TGTGCCACCTCAGTCACAGGGCAGTCCTACGAGCAGTACTTC. Variable domain in full (rest from reference TRBV15 and TRBJ2-7): DAMVIQNPRYQVTQFGKPVTLSCSQTLNHNVMYWYQQKSSQAPKLLFHYYDKDFNNEADTPDNFQSRRPNTSFCFLDIRSPGLGDTAMYLCATSVTGQSYEQYFGPGTRLTVT.